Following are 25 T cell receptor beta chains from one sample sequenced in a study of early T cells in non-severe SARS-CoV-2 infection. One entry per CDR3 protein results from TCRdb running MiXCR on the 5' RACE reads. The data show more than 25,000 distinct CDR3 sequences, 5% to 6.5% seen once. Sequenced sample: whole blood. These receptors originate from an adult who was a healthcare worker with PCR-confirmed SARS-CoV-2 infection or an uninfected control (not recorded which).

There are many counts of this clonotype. Here the CDR3 DNA reads TGCGCCAGCAGTCAATCGATCCCTAGCGGGGGAACTAGCACAGATACGCAGTATTTT. Its translation: CASSQSIPSGGTSTDTQYF. V gene TRBV23-1 combines with J gene TRBJ2-3; 10 bases align to TRBD2. Being an ORF, TRBV23-1 has a function that is uncertain. The CDR3 has 19 amino acids. V shed 0 bases and J 0 bases; nucleotides not matched to a gene: 9.

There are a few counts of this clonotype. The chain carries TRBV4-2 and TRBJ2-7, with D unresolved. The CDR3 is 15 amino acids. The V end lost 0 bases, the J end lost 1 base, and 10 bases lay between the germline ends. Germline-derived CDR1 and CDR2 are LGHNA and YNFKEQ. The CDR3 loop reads CASSQDLRPSYEQYF. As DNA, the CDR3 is TGTGCCAGCAGCCAAGATCTCCGACCTTCCTACGAGCAGTACTTC.

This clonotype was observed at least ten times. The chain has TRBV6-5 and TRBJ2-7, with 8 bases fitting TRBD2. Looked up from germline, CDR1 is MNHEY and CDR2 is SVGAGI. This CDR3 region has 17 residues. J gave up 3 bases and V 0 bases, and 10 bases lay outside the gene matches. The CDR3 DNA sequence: TGTGCCAGCAGTTACTCGATGGAAGCGGGAGCAGGCTACGAGCAGTACTTC. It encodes CASSYSMEAGAGYEQYF.

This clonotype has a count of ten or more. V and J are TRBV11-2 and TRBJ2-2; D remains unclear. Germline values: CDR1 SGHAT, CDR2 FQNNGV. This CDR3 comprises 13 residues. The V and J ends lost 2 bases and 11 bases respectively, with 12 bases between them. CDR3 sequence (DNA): TGTGCCAGCAGCTTATATTCGGACGGAGAGCTGTTTTTT. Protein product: CASSLYSDGELFF. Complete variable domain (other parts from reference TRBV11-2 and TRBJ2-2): EAGVAQSPRYKIIEKRQSVAFWCNPISGHATLYWYQQILGQGPKLLIQFQNNGVVDDSQLPKDRFSAERLKGVDSTLKIQPAKLEDSAVYLCASSLYSDGELFFGEGSRLTVL.

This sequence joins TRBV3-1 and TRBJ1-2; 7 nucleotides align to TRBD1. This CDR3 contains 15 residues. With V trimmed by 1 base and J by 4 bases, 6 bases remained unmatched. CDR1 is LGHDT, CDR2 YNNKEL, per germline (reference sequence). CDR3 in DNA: TGTGCCAGCAGCCAAGCCGACAGGGCGAGCTATGGCTACACCTTC. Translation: CASSQADRASYGYTF.

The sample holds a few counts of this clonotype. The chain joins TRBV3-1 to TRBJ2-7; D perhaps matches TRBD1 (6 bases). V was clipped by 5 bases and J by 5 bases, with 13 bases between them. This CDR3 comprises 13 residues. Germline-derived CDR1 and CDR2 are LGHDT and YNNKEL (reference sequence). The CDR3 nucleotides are TGTGCCAGCAGCTTACAGACAGGTAACGAGCAGTACTTC. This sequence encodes CASSLQTGNEQYF.

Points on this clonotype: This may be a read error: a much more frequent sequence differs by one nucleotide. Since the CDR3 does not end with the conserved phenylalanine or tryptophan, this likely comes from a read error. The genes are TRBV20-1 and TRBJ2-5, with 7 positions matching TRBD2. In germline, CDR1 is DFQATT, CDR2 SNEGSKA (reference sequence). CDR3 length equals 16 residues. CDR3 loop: CRAGSGLLGSQETQYS. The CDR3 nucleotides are TGCAGGGCCGGATCGGGACTACTGGGGTCCCAAGAGACCCAGTACTCC.

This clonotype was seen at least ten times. This CDR3 reads CSVRQGSYEQYF. As DNA, the CDR3 is TGCAGTGTTCGACAGGGAAGCTACGAGCAGTACTTC. This sequence joins TRBV20-1 and TRBJ2-7; 7 nucleotides line up with TRBD1. The J segment lost 3 bases and the V segment lost 7 bases, leaving 6 bases of the junction unmatched. This CDR3 has 12 residues. Germline lookup yields CDR1 DFQATT and CDR2 SNEGSKA (reference sequence).

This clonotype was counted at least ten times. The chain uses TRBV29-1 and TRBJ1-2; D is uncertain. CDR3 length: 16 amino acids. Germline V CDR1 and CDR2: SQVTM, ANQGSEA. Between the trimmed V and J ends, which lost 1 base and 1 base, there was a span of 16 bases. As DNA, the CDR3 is TGCAGCGTTGAAGTCTTGAGGGAATACATTAACTATGGCTACACCTTC. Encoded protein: CSVEVLREYINYGYTF.

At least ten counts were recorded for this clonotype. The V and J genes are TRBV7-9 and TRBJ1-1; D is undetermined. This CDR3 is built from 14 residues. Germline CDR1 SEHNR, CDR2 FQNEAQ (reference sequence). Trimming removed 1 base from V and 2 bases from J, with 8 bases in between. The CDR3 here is CASSLDWGNTEAFF. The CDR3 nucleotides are TGTGCCAGCAGCTTAGACTGGGGAAACACTGAAGCTTTCTTT.

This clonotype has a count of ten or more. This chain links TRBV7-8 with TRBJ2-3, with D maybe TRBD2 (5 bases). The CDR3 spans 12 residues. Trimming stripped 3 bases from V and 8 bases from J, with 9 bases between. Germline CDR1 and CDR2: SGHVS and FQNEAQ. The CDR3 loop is CASSLDSFTQYF. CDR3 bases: TGTGCCAGCAGCTTGGACTCTTTTACGCAGTATTTT. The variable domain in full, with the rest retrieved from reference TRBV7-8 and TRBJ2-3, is GAGVSQSPRYKVAKRGQDVALRCDPISGHVSLFWYQQALGQGPEFLTYFQNEAQLDKSGLPSDRFFAERPEGSVSTLKIQRTQQEDSAVYLCASSLDSFTQYFGPGTRLTVL.

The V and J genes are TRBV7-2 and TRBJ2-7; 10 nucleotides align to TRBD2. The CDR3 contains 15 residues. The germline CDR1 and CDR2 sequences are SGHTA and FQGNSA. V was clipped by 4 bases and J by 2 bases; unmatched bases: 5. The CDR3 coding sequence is TGTGCCAGCAGCTCTGCTAGCGGGAGTGCCTACGAGCAGTACTTC. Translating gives CASSSASGSAYEQYF.

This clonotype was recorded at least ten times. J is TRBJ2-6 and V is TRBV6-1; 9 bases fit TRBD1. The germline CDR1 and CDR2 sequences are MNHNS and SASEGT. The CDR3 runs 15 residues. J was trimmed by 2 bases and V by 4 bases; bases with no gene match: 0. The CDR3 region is CASSGDRAGANVLTF. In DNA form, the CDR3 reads TGTGCCAGCAGTGGGGACAGGGCTGGGGCCAACGTCCTGACTTTC.

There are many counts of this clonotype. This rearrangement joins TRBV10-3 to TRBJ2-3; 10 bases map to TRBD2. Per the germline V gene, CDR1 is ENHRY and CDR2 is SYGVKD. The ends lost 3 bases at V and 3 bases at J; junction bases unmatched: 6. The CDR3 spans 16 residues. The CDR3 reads CAISDNGLAVTDTQYF. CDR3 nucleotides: TGTGCCATCAGTGACAACGGACTAGCGGTTACAGATACGCAGTATTTT.

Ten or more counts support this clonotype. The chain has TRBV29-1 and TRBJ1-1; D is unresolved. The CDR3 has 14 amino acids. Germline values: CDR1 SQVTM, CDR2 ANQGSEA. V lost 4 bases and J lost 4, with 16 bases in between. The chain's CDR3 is CSVALGWVGTEAFF. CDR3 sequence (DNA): TGCAGCGTTGCCTTGGGTTGGGTAGGCACTGAAGCTTTCTTT.

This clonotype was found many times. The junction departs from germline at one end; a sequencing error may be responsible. The DNA of the CDR3 is TGCAGTGCCAGAGGGGGCACTGAAGCTTTCTTT. It codes for CSARGGTEAFF. The genes are TRBV20-1 and TRBJ1-1; perhaps TRBD1 as D (6 bases). Germline loops: CDR1 DFQATT, CDR2 SNEGSKA (reference sequence). The CDR3 consists of 11 residues.

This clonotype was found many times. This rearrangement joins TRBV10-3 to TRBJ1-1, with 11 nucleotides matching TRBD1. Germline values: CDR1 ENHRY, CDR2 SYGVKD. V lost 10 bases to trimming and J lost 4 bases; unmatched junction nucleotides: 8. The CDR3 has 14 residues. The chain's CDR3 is CATNLGQGATEAFF. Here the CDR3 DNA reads TGTGCCACAAATCTTGGACAGGGGGCCACTGAAGCTTTCTTT.

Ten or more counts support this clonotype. The CDR3 sequence: CASSWRGLQETQYF. The DNA for the CDR3 is TGTGCCAGCAGTTGGCGGGGACTTCAAGAGACCCAGTACTTC. The chain links TRBV6-2 or TRBV6-3 to TRBJ2-5; D possibly corresponds to TRBD2 (6 bases). This CDR3 region has 14 residues. V gave up 4 bases and J gave up 2 bases, with 11 bases separating them. CDR1 is MNHEY and CDR2 is SVGEGT in the germline V gene.

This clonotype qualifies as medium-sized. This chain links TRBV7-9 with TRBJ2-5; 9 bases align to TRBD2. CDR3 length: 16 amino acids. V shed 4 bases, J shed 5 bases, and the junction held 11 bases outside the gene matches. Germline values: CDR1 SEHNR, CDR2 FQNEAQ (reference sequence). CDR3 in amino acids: CASSSQGAGGQETQYF. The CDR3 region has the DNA TGTGCCAGCAGCTCCCAGGGAGCGGGGGGCCAGGAGACCCAGTACTTC.

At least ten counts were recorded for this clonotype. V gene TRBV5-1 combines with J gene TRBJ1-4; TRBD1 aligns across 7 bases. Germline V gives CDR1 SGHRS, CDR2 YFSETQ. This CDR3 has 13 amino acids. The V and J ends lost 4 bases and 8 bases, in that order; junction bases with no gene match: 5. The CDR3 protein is CASSPGTEEKLFF. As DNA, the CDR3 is TGCGCCAGCAGCCCCGGGACAGAAGAAAAACTGTTTTTT.

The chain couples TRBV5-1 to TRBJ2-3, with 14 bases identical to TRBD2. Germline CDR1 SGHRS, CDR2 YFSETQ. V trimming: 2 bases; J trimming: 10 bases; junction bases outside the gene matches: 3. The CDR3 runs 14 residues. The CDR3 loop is CASSFGLAGGPQYF. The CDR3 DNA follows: TGCGCCAGCAGCTTTGGACTAGCGGGGGGCCCGCAGTATTTT.

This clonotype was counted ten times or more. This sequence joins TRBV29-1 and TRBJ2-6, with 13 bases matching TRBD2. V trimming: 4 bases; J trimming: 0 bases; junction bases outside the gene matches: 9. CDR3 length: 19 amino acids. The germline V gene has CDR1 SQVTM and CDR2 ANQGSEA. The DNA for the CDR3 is TGCAGCGTTGTTGGACTAGCGGGGGCCCGGAACTCTGGGGCCAACGTCCTGACTTTC. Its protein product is CSVVGLAGARNSGANVLTF.

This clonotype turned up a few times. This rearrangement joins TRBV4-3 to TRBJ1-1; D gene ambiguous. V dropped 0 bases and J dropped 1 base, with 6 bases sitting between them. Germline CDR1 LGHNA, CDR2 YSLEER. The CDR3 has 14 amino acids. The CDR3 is CASSQDRSNTEAFF. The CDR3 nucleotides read TGCGCCAGCAGCCAAGATCGCTCGAACACTGAAGCTTTCTTT.

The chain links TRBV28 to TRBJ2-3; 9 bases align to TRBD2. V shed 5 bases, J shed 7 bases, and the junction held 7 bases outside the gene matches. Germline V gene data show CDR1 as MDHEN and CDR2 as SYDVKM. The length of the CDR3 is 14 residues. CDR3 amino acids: CASSIAGEGNTQYF. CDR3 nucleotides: TGTGCCAGCAGTATAGCGGGAGAGGGTAATACGCAGTATTTT.

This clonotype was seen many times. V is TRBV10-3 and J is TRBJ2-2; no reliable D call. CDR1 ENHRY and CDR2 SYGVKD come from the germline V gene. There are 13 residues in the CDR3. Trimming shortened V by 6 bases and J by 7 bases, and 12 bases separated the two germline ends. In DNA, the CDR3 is TGTGCCATCAGGAGCAGGACGGGCGGGGAGCTGTTTTTT. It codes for CAIRSRTGGELFF.